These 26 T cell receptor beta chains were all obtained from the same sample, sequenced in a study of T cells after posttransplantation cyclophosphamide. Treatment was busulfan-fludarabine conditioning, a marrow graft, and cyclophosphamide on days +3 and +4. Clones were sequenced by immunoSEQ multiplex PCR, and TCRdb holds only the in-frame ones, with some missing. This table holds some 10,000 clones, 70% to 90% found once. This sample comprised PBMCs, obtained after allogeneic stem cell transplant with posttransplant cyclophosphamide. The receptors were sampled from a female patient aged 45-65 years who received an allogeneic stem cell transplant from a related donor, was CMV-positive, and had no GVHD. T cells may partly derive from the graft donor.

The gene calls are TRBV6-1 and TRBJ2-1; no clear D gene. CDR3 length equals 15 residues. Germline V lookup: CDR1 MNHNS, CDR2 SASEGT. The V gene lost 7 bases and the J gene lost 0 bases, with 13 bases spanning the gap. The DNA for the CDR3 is TGTGCCAGCACCCTTGCTTCGGGCTCCTACAATGAGCAGTTCTTC. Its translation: CASTLASGSYNEQFF.

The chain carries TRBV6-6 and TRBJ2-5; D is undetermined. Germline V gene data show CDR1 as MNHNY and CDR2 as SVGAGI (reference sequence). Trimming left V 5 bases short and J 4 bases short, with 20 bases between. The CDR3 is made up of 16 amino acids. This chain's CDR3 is CASSKEDFFLRETQYF. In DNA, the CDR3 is TGTGCCAGCAGTAAAGAGGATTTTTTCCTTCGAGAGACCCAGTACTTC.

The CDR3 DNA reads as TGTGCCAGCAGCTTAGTTCCGGGGGGCACAGATACGCAGTATTTT. Translated, it gives CASSLVPGGTDTQYF. V is TRBV7-6 and J is TRBJ2-3, with a weak D call TRBD2 (6 bases). This CDR3 is 15 amino acids long. Germline V gives CDR1 SGHVS, CDR2 FNYEAQ. With 1 base removed from V and 1 base from J, the gap between germline ends came to 9 bases. The full variable domain, with the rest looked up from reference TRBV7-6 and TRBJ2-3, is GAGVSQSPRYKVTKRGQDVALRCDPISGHVSLYWYRQALGQGPEFLTYFNYEAQQDKSGLPNDRFSAERPEGSISTLTIQRTEQRDSAMYRCASSLVPGGTDTQYFGPGTRLTVL.

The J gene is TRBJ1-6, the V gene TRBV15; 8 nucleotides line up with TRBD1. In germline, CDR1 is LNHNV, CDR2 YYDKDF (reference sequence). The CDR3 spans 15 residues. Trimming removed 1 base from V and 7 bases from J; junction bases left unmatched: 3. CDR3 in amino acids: CATSRAGQGNSPLHF. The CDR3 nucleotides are TGTGCCACCAGCAGAGCCGGACAGGGAAATTCACCCCTCCACTTT.

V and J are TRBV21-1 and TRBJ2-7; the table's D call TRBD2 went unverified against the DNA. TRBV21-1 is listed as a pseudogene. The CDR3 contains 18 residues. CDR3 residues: CASSKGLLGEDWGYEQYF. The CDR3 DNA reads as TGTGCCAGCAGCAAAGGGCTCCTCGGGGAGGACTGGGGCTACGAGCAGTACTTC.

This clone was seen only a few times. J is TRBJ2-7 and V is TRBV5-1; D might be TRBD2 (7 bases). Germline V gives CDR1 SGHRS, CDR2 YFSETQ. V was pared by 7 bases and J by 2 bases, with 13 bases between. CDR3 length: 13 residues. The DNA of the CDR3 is TGCGCCAGCTTTAGGGGGGGGGCCTACGAGCAGTACTTC. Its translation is CASFRGGAYEQYF.

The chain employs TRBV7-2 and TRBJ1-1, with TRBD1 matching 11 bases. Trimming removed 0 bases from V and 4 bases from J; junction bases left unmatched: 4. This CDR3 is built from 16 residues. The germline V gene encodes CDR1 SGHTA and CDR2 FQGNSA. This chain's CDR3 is CASSLALGTGGTEAFF. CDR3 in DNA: TGTGCCAGCAGCTTAGCGTTGGGGACAGGGGGCACTGAAGCTTTCTTT.

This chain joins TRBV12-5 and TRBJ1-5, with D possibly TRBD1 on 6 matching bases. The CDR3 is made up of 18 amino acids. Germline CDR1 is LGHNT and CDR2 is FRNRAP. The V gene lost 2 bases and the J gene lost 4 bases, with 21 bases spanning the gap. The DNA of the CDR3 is TGTGCTAGTGGTTTGTTATCCCCTTCGACAGGTCGGAATCAGCCCCAGCATTTT. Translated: CASGLLSPSTGRNQPQHF.

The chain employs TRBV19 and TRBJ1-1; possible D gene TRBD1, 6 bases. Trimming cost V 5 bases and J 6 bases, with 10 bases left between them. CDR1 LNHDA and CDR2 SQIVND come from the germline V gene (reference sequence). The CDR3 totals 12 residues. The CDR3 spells CASSPTGPEAFF. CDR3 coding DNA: TGTGCCAGTAGTCCTACAGGGCCTGAAGCTTTCTTT.

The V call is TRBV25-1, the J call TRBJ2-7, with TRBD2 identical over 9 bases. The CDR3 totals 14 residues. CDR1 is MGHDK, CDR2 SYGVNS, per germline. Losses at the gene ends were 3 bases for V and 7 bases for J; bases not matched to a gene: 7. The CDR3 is CASSDGGGAGEQYF. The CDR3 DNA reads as TGTGCCAGCAGTGATGGCGGGGGGGCCGGAGAGCAGTACTTC.

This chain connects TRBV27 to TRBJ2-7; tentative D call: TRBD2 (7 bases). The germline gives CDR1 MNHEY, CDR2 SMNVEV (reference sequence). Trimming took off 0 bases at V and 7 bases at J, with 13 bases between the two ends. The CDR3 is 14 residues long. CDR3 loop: CASSLSPRGGEQYF. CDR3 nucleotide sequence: TGTGCCAGCAGTTTATCGCCCAGGGGAGGGGAGCAGTACTTC.

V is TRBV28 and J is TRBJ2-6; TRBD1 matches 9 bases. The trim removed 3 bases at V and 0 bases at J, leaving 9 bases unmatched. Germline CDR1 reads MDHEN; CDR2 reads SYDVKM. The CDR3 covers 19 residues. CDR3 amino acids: CASSLRGTGLISGANVLTF. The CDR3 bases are TGTGCCAGCAGTTTGAGGGGGACAGGGCTTATCTCTGGGGCCAACGTCCTGACTTTC. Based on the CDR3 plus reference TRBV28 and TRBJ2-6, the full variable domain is DVKVTQSSRYLVKRTGEKVFLECVQDMDHENMFWYRQDPGLGLRLIYFSYDVKMKEKGDIPEGYSVSREKKERFSLILESASTNQTSMYLCASSLRGTGLISGANVLTFGAGSRLTVL.

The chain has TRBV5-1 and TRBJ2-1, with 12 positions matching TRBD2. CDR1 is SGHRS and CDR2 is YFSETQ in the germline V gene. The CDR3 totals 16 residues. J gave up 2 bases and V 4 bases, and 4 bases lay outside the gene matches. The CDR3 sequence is CASSMTSGGPYNEQFF. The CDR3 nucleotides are TGCGCCAGCAGCATGACTAGCGGGGGACCCTACAATGAGCAGTTCTTC.

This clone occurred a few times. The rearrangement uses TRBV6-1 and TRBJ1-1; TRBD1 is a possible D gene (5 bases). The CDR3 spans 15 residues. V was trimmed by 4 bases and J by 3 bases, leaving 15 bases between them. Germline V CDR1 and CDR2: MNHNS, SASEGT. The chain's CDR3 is CASSAYPGGDTEAFF. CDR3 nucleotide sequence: TGTGCCAGCAGTGCCTATCCGGGAGGGGACACTGAAGCTTTCTTT.

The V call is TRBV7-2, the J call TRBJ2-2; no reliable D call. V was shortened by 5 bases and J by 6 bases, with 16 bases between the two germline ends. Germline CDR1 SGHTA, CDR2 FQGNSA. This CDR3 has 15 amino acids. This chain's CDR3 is CASSPRPSEAGELFF. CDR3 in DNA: TGTGCCAGCAGCCCCCGTCCGAGCGAGGCCGGGGAGCTGTTTTTT. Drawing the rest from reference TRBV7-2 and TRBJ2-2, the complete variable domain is GAGVSQSPSNKVTEKGKDVELRCDPISGHTALYWYRQSLGQGLEFLIYFQGNSAPDKSGLPSDRFSAERTGGSVSTLTIQRTQQEDSAVYLCASSPRPSEAGELFFGEGSRLTVL.

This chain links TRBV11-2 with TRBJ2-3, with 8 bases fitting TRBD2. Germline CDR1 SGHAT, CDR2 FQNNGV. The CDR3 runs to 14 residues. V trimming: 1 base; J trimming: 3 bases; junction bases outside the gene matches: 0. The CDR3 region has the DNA TGTGCCAGCAGCTTAGGACTAGCGACAGATACGCAGTATTTT. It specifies CASSLGLATDTQYF.

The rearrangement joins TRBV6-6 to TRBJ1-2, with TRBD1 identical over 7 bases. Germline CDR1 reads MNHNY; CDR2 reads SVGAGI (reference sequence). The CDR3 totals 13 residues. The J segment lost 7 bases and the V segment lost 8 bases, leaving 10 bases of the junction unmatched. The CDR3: CASHSQGPGGYTF. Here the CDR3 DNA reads TGTGCCAGCCATTCACAGGGGCCGGGTGGCTACACCTTC.

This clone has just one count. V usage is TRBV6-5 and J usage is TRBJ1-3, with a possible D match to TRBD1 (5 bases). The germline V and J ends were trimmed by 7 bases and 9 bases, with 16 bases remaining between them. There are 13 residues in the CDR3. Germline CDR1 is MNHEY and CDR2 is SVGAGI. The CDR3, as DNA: TGTGCCAGCACCTCGATGGGGCTCGGCACCATATATTTT. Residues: CASTSMGLGTIYF.

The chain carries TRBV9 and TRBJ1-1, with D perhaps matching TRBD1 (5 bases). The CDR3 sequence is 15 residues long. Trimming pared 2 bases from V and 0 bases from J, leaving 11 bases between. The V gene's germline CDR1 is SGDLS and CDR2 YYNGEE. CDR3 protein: CASSVRDRVNTEAFF. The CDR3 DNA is TGTGCCAGCAGCGTCCGCGACAGAGTGAACACTGAAGCTTTCTTT.

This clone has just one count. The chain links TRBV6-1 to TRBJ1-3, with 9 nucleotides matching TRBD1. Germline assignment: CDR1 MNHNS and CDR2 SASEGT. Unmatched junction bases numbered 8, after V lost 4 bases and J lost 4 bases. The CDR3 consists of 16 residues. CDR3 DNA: TGTGCCAGCAGTGGGGGGTGGGGACAGGGAGGAAACACCATATATTTT. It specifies CASSGGWGQGGNTIYF.

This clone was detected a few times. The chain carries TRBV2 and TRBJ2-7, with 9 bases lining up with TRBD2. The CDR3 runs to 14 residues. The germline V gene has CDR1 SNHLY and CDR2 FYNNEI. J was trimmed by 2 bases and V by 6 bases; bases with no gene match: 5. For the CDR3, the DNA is TGTGCCAGCAGCGAGCGGGGGGTTCCCTACGAGCAGTACTTC. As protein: CASSERGVPYEQYF.

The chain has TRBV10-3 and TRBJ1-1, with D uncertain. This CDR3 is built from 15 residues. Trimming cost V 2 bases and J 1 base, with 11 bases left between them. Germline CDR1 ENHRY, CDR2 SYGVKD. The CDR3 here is CAISEPAAENTEAFF. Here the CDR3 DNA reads TGTGCCATCAGTGAGCCCGCCGCGGAGAACACTGAAGCTTTCTTT.

The DNA for the CDR3 is TGCAGCGTGGGGACTAGCGGGGTTTACAATGAGCAGTTCTTC. It yields the protein CSVGTSGVYNEQFF. The chain uses TRBV29-1 and TRBJ2-1, with 13 bases identical to TRBD2. Germline V gene data show CDR1 as SQVTM and CDR2 as ANQGSEA. V shed 6 bases and J 4 bases; nucleotides not matched to a gene: 3. The CDR3 sequence is 14 residues long.

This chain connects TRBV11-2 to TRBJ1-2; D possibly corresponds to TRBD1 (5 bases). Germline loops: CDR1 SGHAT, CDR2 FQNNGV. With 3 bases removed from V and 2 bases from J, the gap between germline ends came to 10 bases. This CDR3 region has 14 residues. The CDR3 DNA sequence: TGTGCCAGCAGCTTCTCAGGGTCCAACTATGGCTACACCTTC. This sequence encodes CASSFSGSNYGYTF.

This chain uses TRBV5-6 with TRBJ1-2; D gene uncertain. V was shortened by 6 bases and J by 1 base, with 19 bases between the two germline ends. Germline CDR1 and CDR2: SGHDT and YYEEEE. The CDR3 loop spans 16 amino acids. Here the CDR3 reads CASIPWGPRGNYGYTF. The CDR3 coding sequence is TGTGCCAGCATCCCGTGGGGTCCACGGGGTAACTATGGCTACACCTTC.

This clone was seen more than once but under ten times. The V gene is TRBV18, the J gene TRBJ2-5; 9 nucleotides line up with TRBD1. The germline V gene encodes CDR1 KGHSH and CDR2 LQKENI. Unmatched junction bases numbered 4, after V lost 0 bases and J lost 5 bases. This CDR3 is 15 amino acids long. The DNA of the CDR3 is TGTGCCAGCTCACCACCAGGACAGGGGAGGGAGACCCAGTACTTC. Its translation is CASSPPGQGRETQYF. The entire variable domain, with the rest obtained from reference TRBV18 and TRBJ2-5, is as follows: NAGVMQNPRHLVRRRGQEARLRCSPMKGHSHVYWYRQLPEEGLKFMVYLQKENIIDESGMPKERFSAEFPKEGPSILRIQQVVRGDSAAYFCASSPPGQGRETQYFGPGTRLLVL.